This TCR beta chain was captured by sequencing in a study of T cells in Graves' hyperthyroidism and ophthalmopathy. Broader study findings: The model predicted ophthalmopathy a median around 6.5 months before onset. The blood repertoire included most of the expanded thyroid clonotypes above 0.001.

Germline CDR1 and CDR2: SGHNT and YENEEA. This CDR3 contains 15 residues. V gave up 0 bases and J gave up 3 bases, with 10 bases separating them. Points on this clonotype: Its cognate antigen is unknown.

RNA transcripts provided the source from which TCR beta CDR3 regions were amplified. RT-PCR in the first round (using the HTBI primer set) targeted the TCR CDR3. MiXCR, run by TCRdb on the multiplex PCR reads, gives a single entry per CDR3 protein. The sample shows 500,000 to 650,000 distinct CDR3 sequences, less than 20% of them seen only once. Clinical symptoms, serum thyroxine and TRAb, thyroid ultrasound and orbital computed tomography were used for the diagnoses. This clonotype originated in a man aged 35 to 55 with Graves' ophthalmopathy. This sequence joins TRBV11-3 and TRBJ2-3; TRBD1 is a possible D gene (5 bases). Material for sequencing was blood. The CDR3 loop is CASSLDGAKTDTQYF. The CDR3 region has the DNA TGTGCCAGCAGCTTAGATGGGGCCAAGACAGATACGCAGTATTTT.